The rows below give T cell receptor beta chains drawn from one sample of a study of cytomegalovirus exposure and HLA in healthy donors. Sequencing used immunoSEQ multiplex PCR; TCRdb keeps in-frame clones, though not all of them. The profile shows some 150,000 clones, 60% to 85% of them singletons. The sequenced sample consisted of PBMCs. The receptors were sampled from a middle-aged woman in good health and CMV-seropositive. CDR3s include the opening cysteine and the closing phenylalanine or tryptophan. The D gene is left open where the match is weak. For some rows the clone size is stated as once, few or many, or as a class when expanded; others skip it.

V gene	D gene	clone size	J gene	CDR3 DNA	CDR3 protein
TRBV5-5	NA	NA	TRBJ2-3	TGTGCCAGCAGCTCACTAGTGATCACAGATACGCAGTATTTT	CASSSLVITDTQYF
TRBV4-1	TRBD2	once	TRBJ2-1	TGCGCCAGCAGCCTCGAACTAGCGGGGTCCTACAATGAGCAGTTCTTC	CASSLELAGSYNEQFF
TRBV5-1	TRBD2	NA	TRBJ2-7	TGCGCCAGCAGCGGGACTAGCGGGGGGCCCTCCTACGAGCAGTACTTC	CASSGTSGGPSYEQYF
TRBV6-5	TRBD1	once	TRBJ2-1	TGTGCCAGCAGTTACGGAACAGGGGGTTCCTACAATGAGCAGTTCTTC	CASSYGTGGSYNEQFF
TRBV6-5	TRBD1	NA	TRBJ1-2	TGTGCCAGCAGTTACGTTAGGACAGGGGGAGGCTATGGCTACACCTTC	CASSYVRTGGGYGYTF
TRBV7-9	TRBD1	NA	TRBJ2-2	TGTGCCAGCAGCTCAGGGGGCTTTGAATCCGGGGAGCTGTTTTTT	CASSSGGFESGELFF
TRBV27	NA	NA	TRBJ1-5	TGTGCCAGCAGCCGTACAGGGCGTTCGGGTCAGCCCCAGCATTTT	CASSRTGRSGQPQHF
TRBV2	TRBD1	NA	TRBJ2-7	TGTGCCAGCAGAAAACTTACAGGGGACTCCTACGAGCAGTACTTC	CASRKLTGDSYEQYF
TRBV6-1	NA	NA	TRBJ2-4	TGTGCCAGCAGAAACTTGGTTCAAGTTGACTTC	CASRNLVQVDF
TRBV28	TRBD1	NA	TRBJ2-5	TGTGCCAGCAGTTCCGGACAGGGGGCAGAGACCCAGTACTTC	CASSSGQGAETQYF
TRBV7-3	TRBD1	NA	TRBJ2-7	TGTGCCAGCAGCGCCGGGACAGGGGACGAGCAGTACTTC	CASSAGTGDEQYF
TRBV5-1	NA	NA	TRBJ1-1	TGCGCCAGCAGCACCAAAAGAGGGACTGAAGCTTTCTTT	CASSTKRGTEAFF
TRBV5-1	TRBD2	NA	TRBJ2-3	TGCGCCAGCAGCTTGTCAAGCGGGGGGGTTGCTAATACGCAGTATTTT	CASSLSSGGVANTQYF
TRBV5-5	TRBD1	few	TRBJ1-2	TGTGCCAGCAGCTTGGGACAGGGAGCTTTCGGCTACACCTTC	CASSLGQGAFGYTF
TRBV5-6	NA	NA	TRBJ1-2	TGTGCCAGCAGCTTAGAGGTGACTGGGGCAAGAGGCTACACCTTC	CASSLEVTGARGYTF
TRBV5-1	TRBD2	NA	TRBJ2-5	TGCGCCAGCAGCTCGGGGGTAGCGGGGGCCCAAGAGACCCAGTACTTC	CASSSGVAGAQETQYF
TRBV19	NA	NA	TRBJ1-5	TGTGCCAGTAGTATAGCCCTCTCTTCTCGGGGTAATCAGCCCCAGCATTTT	CASSIALSSRGNQPQHF
TRBV5-1	NA	few	TRBJ2-2	TGCGCCAGCAGCTTGCGGTTAACCAAGAACACCGGGGAGCTGTTTTTT	CASSLRLTKNTGELFF
TRBV13	TRBD1	NA	TRBJ2-2	TGTGCCAGCAGATTCACCACAGGGGAGACCGGGGAGCTGTTTTTT	CASRFTTGETGELFF